The 15 T cell receptor beta chains reported below all come from one sample, sequenced in a study of blood T cell repertoires in COVID-19. Assay used: immunoSEQ multiplex PCR; TCRdb lists only in-frame clones, some missing. Of under 300,000 clones listed, around 78% are singletons. The sequenced sample consisted of peripheral blood. Receptor source: a man aged 55 to 70 who had recovered from COVID-19.

The V call is TRBV2, the J call TRBJ2-7; 11 positions agree with TRBD2. Germline V gene data show CDR1 as SNHLY and CDR2 as FYNNEI. V trimming: 6 bases; J trimming: 4 bases; junction bases outside the gene matches: 8. The CDR3 contains 15 residues. In DNA form, the CDR3 reads TGTGCCAGCAGGAAACTAGCGGGGGCGGGGTACGAGCAGTACTTC. Its protein is CASRKLAGAGYEQYF.

This clone was counted only a few times. This rearrangement joins TRBV4-1 to TRBJ1-2; D uncertain. CDR1 and CDR2 (germline): MGHRA, YSYEKL. The length of the CDR3 is 12 residues. Trimming shortened V by 1 base and J by 4 bases, and 4 bases separated the two germline ends. This chain's CDR3 is CASSQGAYGYTF. The CDR3 DNA sequence: TGCGCCAGCAGCCAAGGGGCCTATGGCTACACCTTC.

This clone was recorded once. The chain employs TRBV4-2 and TRBJ2-5, with 14 nucleotides matching TRBD2. This CDR3 is built from 17 residues. Trimming took 4 bases from V and 0 from J; bases not matched to a gene: 4. CDR1 and CDR2 from the germline V gene are LGHNA and YNFKEQ. DNA for the CDR3: TGTGCCAGCAGCCTAGGACTAGCGGGGGGCCACCAAGAGACCCAGTACTTC. This translates into CASSLGLAGGHQETQYF.

The V gene is TRBV29-1, the J gene TRBJ1-2; 10 bases line up with TRBD1. The CDR3 has 14 residues. With V trimmed by 7 bases and J by 7 bases, 12 bases remained unmatched. Germline CDR1 is SQVTM and CDR2 is ANQGSEA. CDR3 protein: CSAPGGQGGLGYTF. DNA of the CDR3: TGCAGCGCCCCAGGTGGACAGGGGGGCCTTGGCTACACCTTC.

This chain joins TRBV7-2 and TRBJ2-3, with D possibly matching TRBD2 (6 bases). V gave up 1 base and J gave up 1 base, with 9 bases separating them. The germline V gene has CDR1 SGHTA and CDR2 FQGNSA. The CDR3 spans 15 residues. The chain's CDR3 is CASSLDGSRTDTQYF. The CDR3 DNA is TGTGCCAGCAGCTTAGACGGGAGTCGCACAGATACGCAGTATTTT. Based on the CDR3 plus reference TRBV7-2 and TRBJ2-3, the full variable domain is GAGVSQSPSNKVTEKGKDVELRCDPISGHTALYWYRQSLGQGLEFLIYFQGNSAPDKSGLPSDRFSAERTGGSVSTLTIQRTQQEDSAVYLCASSLDGSRTDTQYFGPGTRLTVL.

This chain joins TRBV19 and TRBJ1-5; D not certain. V dropped 3 bases and J dropped 2 bases, with 17 bases sitting between them. Germline V gives CDR1 LNHDA, CDR2 SQIVND (reference sequence). The length of the CDR3 is 17 residues. The CDR3 sequence is CASSIWAGKPGNQPQHF. The DNA of the CDR3 is TGTGCCAGTAGTATTTGGGCGGGGAAGCCTGGCAATCAGCCCCAGCATTTT.

The chain is built from TRBV9 and TRBJ2-7; TRBD2 matches 10 bases. The CDR3 is 15 residues long. Germline assignment: CDR1 SGDLS and CDR2 YYNGEE. Trimming removed 4 bases from V and 2 bases from J; junction bases left unmatched: 6. CDR3 sequence: CASSPQAGGPYEQYF. Written as DNA, the CDR3 is TGTGCCAGCAGCCCCCAAGCGGGAGGGCCCTACGAGCAGTACTTC. The full variable domain, rest sourced from reference TRBV9 and TRBJ2-7, is DSGVTQTPKHLITATGQRVTLRCSPRSGDLSVYWYQQSLDQGLQFLIQYYNGEERAKGNILERFSAQQFPDLHSELNLSSLELGDSALYFCASSPQAGGPYEQYFGPGTRLTVT.

This chain links TRBV12-3 or TRBV12-4 with TRBJ2-5; D gene unclear. The CDR3 has 13 amino acids. The V gene lost 6 bases and the J gene lost 4 bases, with 12 bases spanning the gap. The CDR3: CASSSSLGETQYF. CDR3 bases: TGTGCCAGCAGCTCTAGTCTGGGAGAGACCCAGTACTTC.

The chain employs TRBV2 and TRBJ2-1; possibly TRBD1 for D (5 bases). The germline gives CDR1 SNHLY, CDR2 FYNNEI. The ends were cut back, 2 bases at V and 9 bases at J, with 8 bases in the middle. This CDR3 comprises 12 residues. The CDR3 sequence: CASSEQGPEQFF. CDR3 DNA sequence: TGTGCCAGCAGTGAACAGGGCCCTGAGCAGTTCTTC.

The chain employs TRBV5-1 and TRBJ2-5; 7 bases are shared with TRBD2. The length of the CDR3 is 15 residues. V lost 4 bases, J lost 2 bases, and 8 bases stayed unmatched. Germline V gene data show CDR1 as SGHRS and CDR2 as YFSETQ. CDR3 residues: CASSTTRTRQETQYF. For the CDR3, the DNA is TGCGCCAGCAGCACAACTAGGACTAGGCAAGAGACCCAGTACTTC.

This chain links TRBV27 with TRBJ2-5, with D possibly being TRBD2 (6 bases). The CDR3 consists of 14 residues. Trimming stripped 3 bases from V and 7 bases from J, with 15 bases between. CDR1 is MNHEY, CDR2 SMNVEV, per germline (reference sequence). CDR3 sequence: CASSFVSSDGTQYF. The CDR3 coding sequence is TGTGCCAGCAGTTTCGTTTCTAGCGATGGGACCCAGTACTTC.

The chain combines TRBV7-8 with TRBJ1-1; D gene uncertain. Trimming took 1 base from V and 1 from J, leaving 7 bases between them. Germline values: CDR1 SGHVS, CDR2 FQNEAQ. This CDR3 is 14 amino acids long. CDR3 protein: CASSLGTANTEAFF. The CDR3 DNA sequence: TGTGCCAGCAGCTTAGGTACAGCGAACACTGAAGCTTTCTTT.

The table lists this clone with a few counts. The J gene is TRBJ1-5, the V gene TRBV6-2 or TRBV6-3; D gene ambiguous. Germline CDR1 MNHEY, CDR2 SVGEGT. The CDR3 extends over 14 amino acids. Trimming took off 6 bases at V and 9 bases at J, with 18 bases between the two ends. CDR3 sequence: CASSEDSARVPQHF. CDR3 nucleotide sequence: TGTGCCAGCAGCGAGGACTCAGCACGGGTGCCCCAGCATTTT.

This clone occurred many times. CDR3 sequence: CASRTPGQMNTEAFF. For the CDR3, the DNA is TGTGCCAGCAGGACTCCGGGACAGATGAACACTGAAGCTTTCTTT. The chain employs TRBV27 and TRBJ1-1; TRBD1 agrees at 7 bases. This CDR3 region has 15 residues. V was pared by 6 bases and J by 0 bases, with 7 bases of the junction left unmatched. CDR1 is MNHEY, CDR2 SMNVEV, per germline (reference sequence).

The chain couples TRBV19 to TRBJ2-3; 9 bases are a match to TRBD2. Germline V gene data show CDR1 as LNHDA and CDR2 as SQIVND (reference sequence). V dropped 5 bases and J dropped 9; count of bases not matched to a gene: 9. This CDR3 has 14 amino acids. The DNA of the CDR3 is TGTGCCAGTAGTCCGGGCGGGGGGGAAGAGACGCAGTATTTT. It specifies CASSPGGGEETQYF.